The 30 T cell receptor beta chains below come from one sample, sequenced in a study of blood T cell repertoires in COVID-19. TCRdb's table, derived via immunoSEQ multiplex PCR, lists solely in-frame clones and lacks some. The sample holds fewer than 70,000 clones, approximately 86% seen once. The specimen sequenced was peripheral blood. These receptors all come from a woman aged 55-70 years with acute or convalescent COVID-19.

The chain is built from TRBV5-1 and TRBJ1-4; no clear D. The CDR3 contains 15 residues. The V gene's germline CDR1 is SGHRS and CDR2 YFSETQ. V gave up 3 bases and J gave up 8 bases, with 17 bases separating them. The chain's CDR3 is CASSSQGGEREKLFF. Here the CDR3 DNA reads TGCGCCAGCAGCTCCCAAGGTGGAGAGAGAGAAAAACTGTTTTTT.

The V and J genes are TRBV19 and TRBJ1-2; no clear D. V lost 4 bases to trimming and J lost 7 bases, with 25 bases between them. There are 17 residues in the CDR3. Germline V gene sequence: CDR1 LNHDA, CDR2 SQIVND (reference sequence). The CDR3, as DNA: TGTGCCAGTAGTAGTCTGTCAGAGCCCCGGCGGGTAGTTGGCTACACCTTC. This sequence encodes CASSSLSEPRRVVGYTF.

This chain connects TRBV2 to TRBJ2-7; TRBD1 agrees at 11 bases. J lost 2 bases, V lost 6 bases, and 6 bases had no gene match. The germline CDR1 and CDR2 sequences are SNHLY and FYNNEI. This CDR3 is built from 15 residues. CDR3 amino acids: CASSRDRGTPYEQYF. As DNA, the CDR3 is TGTGCCAGCAGCCGGGACAGGGGGACACCCTACGAGCAGTACTTC.

This chain joins TRBV10-1 and TRBJ2-3; 12 nucleotides line up with TRBD2. J lost 5 bases, V lost 6 bases, and 6 bases had no gene match. The CDR3 consists of 15 residues. Germline V gene data show CDR1 as WNHNN and CDR2 as SYGVQD (reference sequence). CDR3 DNA: TGCGCCAGCAGCGAACTAGCGGGAGGCGAAGATACGCAGTATTTT. Its translation is CASSELAGGEDTQYF.

This clone was observed a single time. This sequence joins TRBV14 and TRBJ1-1; possible D gene TRBD1, 6 bases. CDR3 length equals 15 residues. Germline lookup yields CDR1 SGHDN and CDR2 FVKESK. Trimming removed 4 bases at V and 0 bases at J, with 12 bases between. As DNA, the CDR3 is TGTGCCAGCAGCCCTCGGACAGACATGAACACTGAAGCTTTCTTT. Translation gives CASSPRTDMNTEAFF.

The chain recombines TRBV11-1 with TRBJ2-2, with D unclear. The CDR3 spans 14 residues. Germline V gene lookup returns CDR1 SGHAT and CDR2 FQDESV (reference sequence). Trimming took 5 bases from V and 5 from J, leaving 12 bases between them. The CDR3, as DNA: TGTGCCAGCAGCCCGCACTACGATACCGGGGAGCTGTTTTTT. Its protein is CASSPHYDTGELFF.

The CDR3 DNA follows: TGCGCCAGCAGTGAGTCGAACCTGGACAGGGAGTACTTC. Its translation is CASSESNLDREYF. The chain joins TRBV10-2 to TRBJ2-7, with 8 bases lining up with TRBD1. The germline V gene encodes CDR1 WSHSY and CDR2 SAAADI. This CDR3 contains 13 residues. Unmatched junction bases numbered 6, after V lost 0 bases and J lost 11 bases.

The chain's CDR3 is CASTRTSGSTGELFF. The DNA for the CDR3 is TGTGCCAGCACCCGGACTAGCGGTTCCACCGGGGAGCTGTTTTTT. The rearrangement uses TRBV9 and TRBJ2-2; 10 bases fit TRBD2. Per germline, CDR1 SGDLS and CDR2 YYNGEE. V lost 6 bases and J lost 4; bases outside the gene matches: 6. The CDR3 totals 15 residues.

V usage is TRBV7-9 and J usage is TRBJ2-1; D not resolved. Germline V lookup: CDR1 SEHNR, CDR2 FQNEAQ (reference sequence). The CDR3 is 13 residues long. V lost 5 bases to trimming and J lost 7 bases, with 12 bases between them. CDR3 loop: CASSPPGGNEQFF. The CDR3 DNA reads as TGTGCCAGCAGCCCGCCGGGTGGAAATGAGCAGTTCTTC.

The rearrangement uses TRBV18 and TRBJ2-7, with D maybe TRBD1 (6 bases). Deletions cut 5 bases from V and 0 bases from J, with 8 bases between. Germline assignment: CDR1 KGHSH and CDR2 LQKENI. The CDR3 is 13 residues long. The CDR3 protein is CASSDRSSYEQYF. The CDR3 bases are TGTGCCAGCTCAGACAGGAGCTCCTACGAGCAGTACTTC. The complete variable domain, with remaining parts taken from reference TRBV18 and TRBJ2-7, reads NAGVMQNPRHLVRRRGQEARLRCSPMKGHSHVYWYRQLPEEGLKFMVYLQKENIIDESGMPKERFSAEFPKEGPSILRIQQVVRGDSAAYFCASSDRSSYEQYFGPGTRLTVT.

In this sample, this clone turned up once. This chain connects TRBV19 to TRBJ1-1; TRBD1 matches at 9 bases. The V and J ends lost 6 bases and 5 bases, in that order; junction bases with no gene match: 7. The CDR3 runs to 14 residues. Germline CDR1 and CDR2: LNHDA and SQIVND (reference sequence). This chain's CDR3 is CASRRGTGQTEAFF. DNA of the CDR3: TGTGCCAGTAGAAGGGGGACAGGGCAGACTGAAGCTTTCTTT.

J is TRBJ2-7 and V is TRBV29-1, with D maybe TRBD1 (6 bases). CDR3 length equals 12 residues. Germline V lookup: CDR1 SQVTM, CDR2 ANQGSEA. V was cut by 2 bases and J by 9 bases, with 14 bases left in between. CDR3 in DNA: TGCAGCGTTGAAAGGGGGTGGGGGAGGCAGTACTTC. Its protein is CSVERGWGRQYF.

This clone appeared once. V gene TRBV6-4 combines with J gene TRBJ1-1; D unclear. Germline V gives CDR1 MRHNA, CDR2 SNTAGT. V lost 5 bases and J lost 13, with 23 bases in between. CDR3 length: 14 amino acids. DNA for the CDR3: TGTGCCAGCAGTTACCTGGCGAGCGGGCATTTAGATTTCTTT. Protein sequence: CASSYLASGHLDFF.

The gene calls are TRBV6-5 and TRBJ2-2, with TRBD1 matching 10 bases. The germline V gene has CDR1 MNHEY and CDR2 SVGAGI. The CDR3 has 15 amino acids. Trimming at V came to 6 bases and at J to 5 bases, leaving 6 bases not matched to a gene. The CDR3 region is CASRGQGWWTGELFF. The CDR3 DNA reads TGTGCCAGCAGGGGACAGGGGTGGTGGACCGGGGAGCTGTTTTTT.

The chain combines TRBV6-5 with TRBJ1-6; D is unresolved. Between the trimmed V and J ends, which lost 6 bases and 7 bases, there was a span of 7 bases. This CDR3 region has 12 residues. Germline V gene data show CDR1 as MNHEY and CDR2 as SVGAGI. The CDR3 DNA sequence: TGTGCCAGCAGCCTCAGGAATTCACCCCTCCACTTT. Encoded protein: CASSLRNSPLHF.

This chain links TRBV10-3 with TRBJ2-1; the match to TRBD1 covers 7 bases. The J segment lost 2 bases and the V segment lost 3 bases, leaving 4 bases of the junction unmatched. The CDR3 runs to 15 residues. CDR1 is ENHRY, CDR2 SYGVKD, per germline. The CDR3 DNA reads as TGTGCCATCAGTGAACAGGGGTCACCCTACAATGAGCAGTTCTTC. This codes for CAISEQGSPYNEQFF.

This chain uses TRBV2 with TRBJ1-1; 7 bases align to TRBD1. Germline values: CDR1 SNHLY, CDR2 FYNNEI. The trim removed 6 bases at V and 3 bases at J, leaving 7 bases unmatched. The CDR3 is 14 residues long. CDR3 bases: TGTGCCAGCAGGGACGGACAGGCCCACACTGAAGCTTTCTTT. This codes for CASRDGQAHTEAFF. The whole variable domain, filled in from reference TRBV2 and TRBJ1-1, reads EPEVTQTPSHQVTQMGQEVILRCVPISNHLYFYWYRQILGQKVEFLVSFYNNEISEKSEIFDDQFSVERPDGSNFTLKIRSTKLEDSAMYFCASRDGQAHTEAFFGQGTRLTVV.

The chain links TRBV5-1 to TRBJ1-1, with D possibly being TRBD1 (6 bases). V lost 1 base to trimming and J lost 4 bases, with 11 bases between them. The CDR3 covers 14 residues. Germline V gene sequence: CDR1 SGHRS, CDR2 YFSETQ. CDR3 residues: CASSLLLQGTEAFF. The CDR3 DNA reads as TGCGCCAGCAGCTTGCTTCTACAGGGCACTGAAGCTTTCTTT.

The V gene is TRBV6-1, the J gene TRBJ2-1; 11 bases line up with TRBD2. Germline CDR1 and CDR2: MNHNS and SASEGT. V dropped 4 bases and J dropped 7; count of bases not matched to a gene: 9. This CDR3 is 16 amino acids long. The CDR3 spells CASSVLAGGGRNEQFF. The CDR3 DNA reads TGTGCCAGCAGTGTCCTAGCGGGAGGTGGAAGGAATGAGCAGTTCTTC.

The chain employs TRBV5-1 and TRBJ1-1, with D tentatively TRBD1 (6 bases). V was cut by 4 bases and J by 4 bases, with 14 bases left in between. The CDR3 is 14 amino acids. From germline, CDR1 is SGHRS and CDR2 YFSETQ. This CDR3 reads CASSPGGASTEAFF. DNA of the CDR3: TGCGCCAGCAGCCCGGGGGGGGCTAGCACTGAAGCTTTCTTT.

J is TRBJ1-1 and V is TRBV5-5; TRBD1 is a possible D gene (6 bases). The V end was cut by 1 base, the J end by 5 bases, with 12 bases between. Germline CDR1 SGHKS, CDR2 YYEKEE (reference sequence). The CDR3 runs to 14 residues. The CDR3 spells CASSLRTVGTEAFF. As DNA, the CDR3 is TGTGCCAGCAGCTTGAGGACAGTCGGAACTGAAGCTTTCTTT. Looking up the rest from reference TRBV5-5 and TRBJ1-1 gives the full variable domain: DAGVTQSPTHLIKTRGQQVTLRCSPISGHKSVSWYQQVLGQGPQFIFQYYEKEERGRGNFPDRFSARQFPNYSSELNVNALLLGDSALYLCASSLRTVGTEAFFGQGTRLTVV.

In its sample, this clone was seen a few times. The chain links TRBV6-2 or TRBV6-3 to TRBJ1-1; no clear D. The V gene lost 3 bases and the J gene lost 5 bases, with 7 bases spanning the gap. The CDR3 has 12 amino acids. Per the germline V gene, CDR1 is MNHEY and CDR2 is SVGEGT. The CDR3 DNA is TGTGCCAGCAGTTATGTCAGGACTGAAGCTTTCTTT. Translation gives CASSYVRTEAFF.

This sequence joins TRBV5-8 and TRBJ2-3, with a weak D call TRBD2 (6 bases). Germline V gives CDR1 SGHTS, CDR2 YDEGEE. This CDR3 is built from 16 residues. The V and J ends lost 4 bases and 0 bases respectively, with 15 bases between them. CDR3 sequence reads: CASSPDGGGSTDTQYF. The CDR3 nucleotides read TGTGCCAGCAGCCCCGATGGTGGGGGGAGCACAGATACGCAGTATTTT.

The chain carries TRBV5-6 and TRBJ1-2, with TRBD1 matching 7 bases. Germline V gives CDR1 SGHDT, CDR2 YYEEEE. The CDR3 covers 14 residues. The V segment lost 0 bases and the J segment 4 bases; nucleotides outside the gene matches: 3. CDR3 sequence reads: CASSLAGQPYGYTF. Here the CDR3 DNA reads TGTGCCAGCAGCTTGGCGGGACAGCCCTATGGCTACACCTTC.

The chain carries TRBV4-2 and TRBJ1-6; D uncertain. Germline lookup yields CDR1 LGHNA and CDR2 YNFKEQ. The CDR3 runs to 16 residues. The germline V and J ends were trimmed by 4 bases and 1 base, with 11 bases remaining between them. This chain's CDR3 is CASSPYGESYNSPLHF. The CDR3 nucleotides read TGTGCCAGCAGCCCCTACGGGGAGTCCTATAATTCACCCCTCCACTTT.

J is TRBJ2-7 and V is TRBV2, with 9 bases matching TRBD1. The CDR3 is made up of 14 amino acids. Germline CDR1 is SNHLY and CDR2 is FYNNEI. After removal of 6 bases from V and 5 bases from J, the junction contained 8 bases not matched to a gene. The CDR3: CASRGQGKIDEQYF. The DNA for the CDR3 is TGTGCCAGCAGGGGACAGGGAAAGATAGACGAGCAGTACTTC.

This chain links TRBV5-1 with TRBJ2-1, with D perhaps matching TRBD2 (5 bases). Germline V gene sequence: CDR1 SGHRS, CDR2 YFSETQ. The germline V and J ends were trimmed by 6 bases and 7 bases, with 23 bases remaining between them. The CDR3 totals 16 residues. CDR3 in amino acids: CASKISPGGSRNEQFF. In nucleotides, the CDR3 is TGCGCCAGCAAGATTAGCCCTGGAGGCAGTAGAAATGAGCAGTTCTTC.

This clone was detected a few times. The chain uses TRBV12-3 or TRBV12-4 and TRBJ2-7, with D possibly matching TRBD2 (7 bases). The CDR3 loop spans 13 amino acids. V lost 5 bases to trimming and J lost 2 bases, with 10 bases between them. The CDR3 nucleotides read TGTGCCAGCAGTAACGGGGGGCCCTACGAGCAGTACTTC. It encodes CASSNGGPYEQYF.

The chain employs TRBV28 and TRBJ2-1; perhaps TRBD2 as D (5 bases). The length of the CDR3 is 13 residues. V shed 1 base and J shed 7 bases, with 8 bases lying between them. Looked up from germline, CDR1 is MDHEN and CDR2 is SYDVKM. The DNA of the CDR3 is TGTGCCAGCAGTTTATTCGGGGTGAATGAGCAGTTCTTC. Amino acids: CASSLFGVNEQFF.

V gene TRBV5-1 combines with J gene TRBJ1-2, with TRBD1 matching over 8 bases. Unmatched junction bases numbered 7, after V lost 1 base and J lost 5 bases. This CDR3 is built from 15 residues. The germline V gene encodes CDR1 SGHRS and CDR2 YFSETQ. The CDR3 spells CASSLLQGAGYGYTF. CDR3 sequence (DNA): TGCGCCAGCAGCTTGCTCCAGGGGGCAGGATATGGCTACACCTTC.